These T cell receptor beta chains were read from a single sample in a study of blood T cell repertoires in COVID-19. Measured with immunoSEQ multiplex PCR; TCRdb has only the in-frame clones, and not every one. The sample consists of about 170,000 clones, 65% to 90% of them appearing once. Sequencing used PBMCs or T cells enriched from blood (not recorded which). These receptors all stem from a man aged 50 to 60 who had recovered from COVID-19. Each CDR3 is given with its conserved first and last residue. D genes are given only for firm matches.

CDR3 protein,CDR3 DNA,J gene,D gene,V gene
CASSPRVERIYGYTF,TGTGCCAGCAGCCCCCGGGTTGAGCGTATCTATGGCTACACCTTC,TRBJ1-2,.,TRBV7-9
CASSTGAGATNEKLFF,TGTGCCAGCAGCACCGGAGCGGGAGCAACTAATGAAAAACTGTTTTTT,TRBJ1-4,.,TRBV11-2
CASSSSRGIEKLFF,TGTGCCAGCAGCTCCTCCCGGGGGATTGAAAAACTGTTTTTT,TRBJ1-4,.,TRBV11-2
CASRDSTAGNTEAFF,TGTGCCAGCAGGGATTCGACAGCCGGGAACACTGAAGCTTTCTTT,TRBJ1-1,.,TRBV6-5
CASSPDRAYGYTF,TGTGCCAGCAGCCCAGACAGGGCCTATGGCTACACCTTC,TRBJ1-2,TRBD1,TRBV5-4
CATSDPRQGVGTQYF,TGTGCCACCAGTGATCCCCGACAGGGGGTTGGGACCCAGTACTTC,TRBJ2-5,TRBD1,TRBV24-1
CATSTGGYEQYF,TGTGCCACCTCGACAGGGGGATACGAGCAGTACTTC,TRBJ2-7,TRBD1,TRBV10-3
CASSHSRTGRSYEQYF,TGTGCCAGCTCCCACAGTCGGACAGGGCGATCCTACGAGCAGTACTTC,TRBJ2-7,TRBD1,TRBV18
CASRRQGIDYGYTF,TGTGCCAGTAGAAGGCAGGGTATCGACTATGGCTACACCTTC,TRBJ1-2,.,TRBV19
CSAGLYEQYF,TGCAGTGCCGGTTTGTACGAGCAGTACTTC,TRBJ2-7,.,TRBV20-1
CAISESEWAGHNQPQHF,TGTGCCATCAGTGAGTCTGAGTGGGCAGGGCACAATCAGCCCCAGCATTTT,TRBJ1-5,.,TRBV10-3
CASSLVRQGRGYTEAFF,TGCGCCAGCAGCTTGGTACGACAGGGGCGAGGGTACACTGAAGCTTTCTTT,TRBJ1-1,TRBD1,TRBV5-1
CASRRATSGRNTEAFF,TGTGCCAGCAGGAGGGCGACGTCGGGTAGGAACACTGAAGCTTTCTTT,TRBJ1-1,.,TRBV7-8